Below, 28 T cell receptor beta chains from the same sample are listed, as sequenced in a study of human T cells and chemical hapten exposure (dated by TCRdb to 2020 to 2023). The library relied on RACE. Data came from a NextSeq 500. The public sequencing data were trimmed at Q25 with fastp and processed into clonotypes with MiXCR by TCRdb, which kept only in-frame beta chains. Merged by CDR3 protein, the rows form single entries marked with the most common genes and DNA. The sample yields 90,000 to 110,000 distinct CDR3 sequences; more than 7% were counted once. Over 3% of the sample goes to the ten largest clones. The sample's time point label, decoded: patch test 2, 6 weeks after DPC sensitization. The treatment or condition label here, explained by the study, means: therapeutic diphenylcyclopropenone sensitization with weekly scalp DPC. The sample consisted of whole blood, taken in connection with sensitization to the hapten diphenylcyclopropenone (DPC). These receptors all stem from a woman aged 40 to 50 with alopecia areata. Some clones in this sample may be carry-over from other donors' samples.

This chain uses TRBV6-1 with TRBJ2-3, with 7 bases lining up with TRBD2. Germline CDR1 and CDR2: MNHNS and SASEGT. CDR3 length: 14 amino acids. V shed 2 bases, J shed 3 bases, and the junction held 2 bases outside the gene matches. The CDR3 reads CASSERRGTDTQYF. For the CDR3, the DNA is TGTGCCAGCAGTGAAAGGCGGGGGACAGATACGCAGTATTTT.

The chain uses TRBV29-1 and TRBJ2-4; D may be TRBD1 or TRBD2 (5 bases each). Germline lookup yields CDR1 SQVTM and CDR2 ANQGSEA. V was cut by 6 bases and J by 3 bases, with 15 bases left in between. The CDR3 loop spans 14 amino acids. CDR3 sequence reads: CSVRTGTYKNIQYF. Here the CDR3 DNA reads TGCAGCGTCAGAACCGGGACCTACAAAAACATTCAGTACTTC.

The gene calls are TRBV27 and TRBJ1-2; D remains unclear. The CDR3 is 15 residues long. Germline CDR1 is MNHEY and CDR2 is SMNVEV (reference sequence). The V end lost 4 bases, the J end lost 10 bases, and 22 bases lay between the germline ends. The CDR3 nucleotides read TGTGCCAGCAGTTCCCGAGATTTCGGGTTGGGTGTCTACACCTTC. Protein: CASSSRDFGLGVYTF.

This clonotype was counted between two and nine times. The chain employs TRBV10-3 and TRBJ1-4, with 9 bases fitting TRBD1. The ends lost 10 bases at V and 6 bases at J; junction bases unmatched: 6. CDR3 length: 13 amino acids. The germline V gene has CDR1 ENHRY and CDR2 SYGVKD. CDR3: CATRDREDEKLFF. The CDR3 region has the DNA TGTGCCACCCGGGACAGGGAGGATGAAAAACTGTTTTTT.

This clonotype was counted at least ten times. This sequence joins TRBV7-2 and TRBJ2-3; D possibly corresponds to TRBD1 (6 bases). The V end was cut by 1 base, the J end by 7 bases, with 18 bases between. Germline V lookup: CDR1 SGHTA, CDR2 FQGNSA. The CDR3 covers 16 residues. CDR3 coding DNA: TGTGCCAGCAGCTTAGTCGGACAGAACCCTGAATATACGCAGTATTTT. Protein: CASSLVGQNPEYTQYF.

For the CDR3, the DNA is TGTGCCAGCAGCCACCTTACGGGAGTTGGCTACACCTTC. Protein product: CASSHLTGVGYTF. This chain links TRBV3-2 with TRBJ1-2. TRBV3-2 is marked as a pseudogene. The CDR3 length is 13 residues.

In its sample, this clonotype was seen many times. The chain uses TRBV7-9 and TRBJ2-7, with 9 bases matching TRBD1. Germline V gene data show CDR1 as SEHNR and CDR2 as FQNEAQ (reference sequence). The V and J ends lost 5 bases and 3 bases, in that order; junction bases with no gene match: 8. This CDR3 is built from 15 residues. The CDR3 bases are TGTGCCAGCAGCCCCACAGGGGGCATTGACTACGAGCAGTACTTC. It specifies CASSPTGGIDYEQYF.

This clonotype was counted between two and nine times. This rearrangement joins TRBV29-1 to TRBJ1-1; the D gene is possibly TRBD1 (6 bases). V dropped 5 bases and J dropped 0 bases, with 10 bases sitting between them. The CDR3 sequence is 13 residues long. Germline values: CDR1 SQVTM, CDR2 ANQGSEA. Here the CDR3 DNA reads TGCAGCGTTTTGGACAGCATGAACACTGAAGCTTTCTTT. Translation: CSVLDSMNTEAFF.

This clonotype came up a few times. This chain uses TRBV29-1 with TRBJ1-2; D ambiguous. Germline V CDR1 and CDR2: SQVTM, ANQGSEA. The CDR3 has 11 amino acids. The ends were cut back, 6 bases at V and 8 bases at J, with 13 bases in the middle. The CDR3 bases are TGCAGCGTCGTCGGACTAGGCGGCTACACCTTC. As protein: CSVVGLGGYTF.

This clonotype came up many times. V is TRBV7-6 and J is TRBJ2-2; 12 positions match TRBD1. The CDR3 contains 17 residues. V trimming: 2 bases; J trimming: 4 bases; junction bases outside the gene matches: 5. Germline CDR1 and CDR2: SGHVS and FNYEAQ. Here the CDR3 DNA reads TGTGCCAGCAGCTTATTGGGACAGGGGGCAACCACCGGGGAGCTGTTTTTT. This gives the protein CASSLLGQGATTGELFF.

The chain links TRBV21-1 to TRBJ1-1. TRBV21-1 is a known pseudogene. This CDR3 is built from 15 residues. CDR3 DNA sequence: TGTGCCAGCAGCAAAGTACCGGGGAGGCCACTGAAGCTTTTCTTT. The encoded protein is CASSKVPGRPLKLFF.

This clonotype has just a few counts. The V gene is TRBV29-1, the J gene TRBJ2-1; 7 bases are shared with TRBD1. J was trimmed by 14 bases and V by 4 bases; bases with no gene match: 17. CDR3 length: 14 residues. Germline CDR1 and CDR2: SQVTM and ANQGSEA. The CDR3 protein is CSVALPQGPDVEFF. CDR3 coding DNA: TGCAGCGTTGCACTTCCACAGGGGCCGGATGTAGAGTTCTTC.

The genes are TRBV20-1 and TRBJ2-5; D is uncertain. The CDR3 totals 13 residues. V shed 5 bases and J shed 2 bases, with 12 bases lying between them. Germline values: CDR1 DFQATT, CDR2 SNEGSKA (reference sequence). The CDR3 region is CSALYRAQETQYF. The CDR3 DNA is TGCAGTGCTCTTTACCGGGCACAAGAGACCCAGTACTTC.

This clonotype was counted many times. The chain links TRBV6-2 or TRBV6-3 to TRBJ1-5; a possible D gene is TRBD1 (6 bases). The V end was cut by 2 bases, the J end by 7 bases, with 9 bases between. The CDR3 totals 13 residues. The germline V gene encodes CDR1 MNHEY and CDR2 SVGEGT. The CDR3 coding sequence is TGTGCCAGCAGTTACGGGGGACACCAGCCCCAGCATTTT. Protein sequence: CASSYGGHQPQHF.

This clonotype was recorded at least ten times. This chain links TRBV12-3 or TRBV12-4 with TRBJ1-2, with 7 bases identical to TRBD1. The length of the CDR3 is 14 residues. After removal of 6 bases from V and 5 bases from J, the junction contained 9 bases not matched to a gene. This chain's CDR3 is CASSIRGRGYGYTF. The DNA for the CDR3 is TGTGCCAGCAGCATAAGGGGGCGCGGTTATGGCTACACCTTC.

The genes are TRBV12-3 or TRBV12-4 and TRBJ1-2; D possibly corresponds to TRBD1 (5 bases). This CDR3 is built from 13 residues. The germline V and J ends were trimmed by 2 bases and 4 bases, with 8 bases remaining between them. The CDR3 coding sequence is TGTGCCAGCAGTTTACGACAGTCCTATGGCTACACCTTC. Protein product: CASSLRQSYGYTF.

This chain links TRBV6-5 with TRBJ2-3; 13 nucleotides align to TRBD2. The CDR3 totals 15 residues. Unmatched junction bases numbered 5, after V lost 5 bases and J lost 6 bases. The germline CDR1 and CDR2 sequences are MNHEY and SVGAGI. The CDR3 nucleotides read TGTGCCAGCAGTCCCCGGACTAGCGGGGGTGATACGCAGTATTTT. It specifies CASSPRTSGGDTQYF.

This clonotype has just a few counts. The chain carries TRBV3-1 and TRBJ2-1; D possibly corresponds to TRBD2 (5 bases). The CDR3 contains 16 residues. The V gene lost 1 base and the J gene lost 4 bases, with 14 bases spanning the gap. CDR1 is LGHDT and CDR2 is YNNKEL in the germline V gene (reference sequence). The CDR3 spells CASSQVQTIKYNEQFF. The DNA of the CDR3 is TGTGCCAGCAGCCAAGTTCAGACTATAAAATACAATGAGCAGTTCTTC.

This clonotype was found many times. The gene calls are TRBV7-2 and TRBJ2-7, with 7 bases aligning to TRBD1. This CDR3 has 13 residues. Germline values: CDR1 SGHTA, CDR2 FQGNSA. J gave up 3 bases and V 3 bases, and 2 bases lay outside the gene matches. The CDR3 bases are TGTGCCAGCAGCTTGGGACAGATCTACGAGCAGTACTTC. Translation gives CASSLGQIYEQYF.

This clonotype showed up just a few times. The CDR3 here is CASSGGTSGAGELFF. The CDR3 nucleotides read TGTGCCAGCAGTGGGGGGACTAGCGGGGCCGGGGAGCTGTTTTTT. This sequence joins TRBV27 and TRBJ2-2; 13 bases line up with TRBD2. Germline V gives CDR1 MNHEY, CDR2 SMNVEV (reference sequence). CDR3 size: 15 residues. J gave up 6 bases and V 5 bases, and 3 bases lay outside the gene matches.

CDR3 residues: CASNRDRDSPLHF. The DNA of the CDR3 is TGCGCCAGCAACCGGGACAGGGATTCACCCCTCCACTTT. V and J are TRBV5-1 and TRBJ1-6; 9 nucleotides line up with TRBD1. CDR1 SGHRS and CDR2 YFSETQ come from the germline V gene. J gave up 8 bases and V 6 bases, and 3 bases lay outside the gene matches. The length of the CDR3 is 13 residues. Full variable domain (remainder filled in from reference TRBV5-1 and TRBJ1-6): KAGVTQTPRYLIKTRGQQVTLSCSPISGHRSVSWYQQTPGQGLQFLFEYFSETQRNKGNFPGRFSGRQFSNSRSEMNVSTLELGDSALYLCASNRDRDSPLHFGNGTRLTVT.

This clonotype was observed a few times. This rearrangement joins TRBV13 to TRBJ1-1; TRBD1 agrees at 7 bases. The ends lost 6 bases at V and 7 bases at J; junction bases unmatched: 14. Germline lookup yields CDR1 PRHDT and CDR2 FYEKMQ (reference sequence). This CDR3 is built from 15 residues. CDR3 bases: TGTGCCAGCAGGACACAATCTAGGGGGCCAGGTGAAGCTTTCTTT. This encodes CASRTQSRGPGEAFF.

CDR3 region: CASSYGAGVDEQYF. Here the CDR3 DNA reads TGTGCCAGCAGTTACGGGGCAGGGGTCGACGAGCAGTACTTC. The chain has TRBV6-2 or TRBV6-3 and TRBJ2-7, with D possibly TRBD1 on 6 matching bases. The CDR3 is made up of 14 amino acids. V was shortened by 2 bases and J by 5 bases, with 13 bases between the two germline ends. From germline, CDR1 is MNHEY and CDR2 SVGEGT.

As DNA, the CDR3 is TGTGCCAGCAGCCACCTCTCGGACAAACTCGACGTCCTGACTTTC. Encoded protein: CASSHLSDKLDVLTF. The chain is built from TRBV14 and TRBJ2-6; D is perhaps TRBD1 (5 bases). The V gene lost 3 bases and the J gene lost 11 bases, with 17 bases spanning the gap. The germline gives CDR1 SGHDN, CDR2 FVKESK. The CDR3 totals 15 residues.

There are a few counts of this clonotype. J is TRBJ1-1 and V is TRBV20-1; TRBD1 matches at 10 bases. Germline V lookup: CDR1 DFQATT, CDR2 SNEGSKA (reference sequence). After removal of 1 base from V and 4 bases from J, the junction contained 6 bases not matched to a gene. This CDR3 is 15 amino acids long. CDR3 DNA: TGCAGTGCTAGAGTCCCCGGGACAGGGGTCACTGAAGCTTTCTTT. This gives the protein CSARVPGTGVTEAFF.

This clonotype was observed a handful of times. The gene calls are TRBV5-1 and TRBJ2-7; the D is unclear. The germline gives CDR1 SGHRS, CDR2 YFSETQ. This CDR3 contains 14 residues. Trimming left V 0 bases short and J 0 bases short, with 7 bases between. This CDR3 reads CASSLGISSYEQYF. As DNA, the CDR3 is TGCGCCAGCAGCTTGGGCATCAGCTCCTACGAGCAGTACTTC.

This clonotype was counted only a few times. The chain carries TRBV12-3 or TRBV12-4 and TRBJ1-6; D might be TRBD1 (5 bases). The CDR3 sequence is 14 residues long. V gave up 7 bases and J gave up 4 bases, with 11 bases separating them. CDR3 sequence reads: CASTTGGYNSPLHF. The CDR3 DNA reads TGTGCCAGCACTACCGGGGGTTATAATTCACCCCTCCACTTT.

At least ten counts were recorded for this clonotype. CDR3 in DNA: TGTGCCACCAGCAGTGGGACTAGCGGGAGGTATAGGGCCCAGTACTTC. Amino acid sequence: CATSSGTSGRYRAQYF. The chain couples TRBV15 to TRBJ2-5; TRBD2 matches at 15 bases. The CDR3 spans 16 residues. Germline V gives CDR1 LNHNV, CDR2 YYDKDF (reference sequence). V shed 3 bases and J 9 bases; nucleotides not matched to a gene: 8.